The entry that follows covers one TCR beta chain sequence. Measured with immunoSEQ multiplex PCR; TCRdb has only the in-frame clones, and not every one. The profile covers 2 million or so clones, with 90% to 95% appearing a single time and more than 0.1% taken by the ten largest. The CDR3 spans 17 residues. J gave up 6 bases and V 5 bases, and 18 bases lay outside the gene matches. Germline V gene sequence: CDR1 SGHNT, CDR2 YENEEA. The record originates from a study of shared clonotypes between healthy human individuals. The sample comprised naive CD4+ T cells sorted from blood. As for subset: CD45RA+ positively selected. This chain uses TRBV11-3 with TRBJ2-7, with 8 bases aligning to TRBD2. This sequence was found in a man between 18 and 29 years old in good health. CDR3: CASSPPIRAGGSFEQYF. CDR3 DNA sequence: TGTGCCAGCAGCCCGCCAATAAGGGCGGGAGGTTCTTTCGAGCAGTACTTC. Filled out from reference TRBV11-3 and TRBJ2-7, the complete variable domain reads EAGVVQSPRYKIIEKKQPVAFWCNPISGHNTLYWYLQNLGQGPELLIRYENEEAVDDSQLPKDRFSAERLKGVDSTLKIQPAELGDSAVYLCASSPPIRAGGSFEQYFGPGTRLTVT.